Below, 27 T cell receptor beta chains from the same sample are listed, as sequenced in a study of Graves' ophthalmopathy and Graves' hyperthyroidism. CDR3 regions of TCR beta were amplified from RNA transcripts. HTBI-primed RT-PCR formed the first round, and a multiplex PCR formed the second. TCRdb analysed the multiplex PCR reads with MiXCR anew, one entry per CDR3 protein. The sample lists 400,000 to 450,000 distinct CDR3 sequences, under 25% seen once, with approximately 3.2% in the top ten. The sequenced sample consisted of peripheral blood. All receptors come from a woman younger than 30 with stable Graves' hyperthyroidism.

This clonotype appeared many times. The gene calls are TRBV2 and TRBJ2-5; D remains unclear. The CDR3 loop spans 14 amino acids. Trimming pared 3 bases from V and 1 base from J, leaving 9 bases between. The germline CDR1 and CDR2 sequences are SNHLY and FYNNEI. CDR3 bases: TGTGCCAGCAGTGAGTTGGGTTCCCAAGAGACCCAGTACTTC. Protein: CASSELGSQETQYF.

This clonotype has a count of ten or more. The CDR3 nucleotides are TGTGCCAGCAGTCGAGGGACAGGGGTGGAACAGCCCCAGCATTTT. Translation: CASSRGTGVEQPQHF. This sequence joins TRBV12-3 or TRBV12-4 and TRBJ1-5, with 10 bases that match TRBD1. The CDR3 contains 15 residues. The J segment lost 7 bases and the V segment lost 5 bases, leaving 8 bases of the junction unmatched.

This chain uses TRBV3-1 with TRBJ2-5; 7 bases match TRBD2. There are 14 residues in the CDR3. The germline CDR1 and CDR2 sequences are LGHDT and YNNKEL (reference sequence). The V gene end was trimmed by 2 bases and the J gene end by 5 bases; junction bases not matched to a gene: 5. As DNA, the CDR3 is TGTGCCAGCAGCCAAATGGCGGGAGAGGAGACCCAGTACTTC. Translation gives CASSQMAGEETQYF.

This clonotype occurred many times. The chain is built from TRBV7-2 and TRBJ2-2, with 8 bases identical to TRBD1. CDR3 length: 14 amino acids. Losses at the gene ends were 5 bases for V and 7 bases for J; bases not matched to a gene: 6. Germline V gene data show CDR1 as SGHTA and CDR2 as FQGNSA. CDR3 in amino acids: CASSLRTGNGELFF. The CDR3 DNA follows: TGTGCCAGCAGCCTACGGACAGGGAACGGGGAGCTGTTTTTT.

This clonotype was seen many times. CDR3 residues: CASSVAPNTEAFF. CDR3 sequence (DNA): TGTGCCAGCAGCGTAGCGCCGAACACTGAAGCTTTCTTT. The chain employs TRBV9 and TRBJ1-1; D gene uncertain. This CDR3 spans 13 amino acids. V dropped 0 bases and J dropped 1 base, with 4 bases sitting between them. The germline V gene has CDR1 SGDLS and CDR2 YYNGEE.

This clonotype was counted many times. One junction end disagrees with the germline gene, perhaps due to a read error. The V and J genes are TRBV10-3 and TRBJ2-5; no clear D. The CDR3 has 14 residues. Germline V gives CDR1 ENHRY, CDR2 SYGVKD. CDR3 region: CVISERADQETQYF. In DNA, the CDR3 is TGTGTCATCAGTGAACGGGCAGATCAAGAGACCCAGTACTTC.

This clonotype came up many times. The V call is TRBV6-5, the J call TRBJ2-7, with D uncertain. With 4 bases removed from V and 7 bases from J, the gap between germline ends came to 20 bases. The CDR3 totals 15 residues. Germline CDR1 reads MNHEY; CDR2 reads SVGAGI. For the CDR3, the DNA is TGTGCCAGCAGTTCGAACAGCCCTTTGCCTTCTGAGCAGTACTTC. It encodes CASSSNSPLPSEQYF.

This clonotype was seen ten or more times. This chain uses TRBV10-3 with TRBJ2-7, with D maybe TRBD1 (5 bases). CDR1 is ENHRY, CDR2 SYGVKD, per germline. Trimming shortened V by 3 bases and J by 0 bases, and 9 bases separated the two germline ends. This CDR3 region has 14 residues. The CDR3 region is CAISEQQASYEQYF. The DNA for the CDR3 is TGTGCCATCAGTGAACAACAGGCCTCCTACGAGCAGTACTTC.

This clonotype was picked up a small number of times. The rearrangement joins TRBV6-2 or TRBV6-3 to TRBJ2-7; no definite D call. Trimming stripped 2 bases from V and 5 bases from J, with 7 bases between. This CDR3 region has 12 residues. Germline assignment: CDR1 MNHEY and CDR2 SVGEGT. DNA for the CDR3: TGTGCCAGCAGTTACCTCCCCCACGAGCAGTACTTC. As protein: CASSYLPHEQYF.

Many counts were recorded for this clonotype. The CDR3 bases are TGTGCCAGCAGTTCTGCCCCTGACAGTTCCACCTACGAGCAGTACTTC. Translation gives CASSSAPDSSTYEQYF. The gene calls are TRBV5-6 and TRBJ2-7; D possibly corresponds to TRBD1 (5 bases). CDR3 length: 16 residues. Trimming cost V 5 bases and J 2 bases, with 20 bases left between them. Germline values: CDR1 SGHDT, CDR2 YYEEEE. Full variable domain (rest looked up from reference TRBV5-6 and TRBJ2-7): DAGVTQSPTHLIKTRGQQVTLRCSPKSGHDTVSWYQQALGQGPQFIFQYYEEEERQRGNFPDRFSGHQFPNYSSELNVNALLLGDSALYLCASSSAPDSSTYEQYFGPGTRLTVT.

Ten or more counts support this clonotype. The V call is TRBV14, the J call TRBJ2-7; D is unclear. The length of the CDR3 is 12 residues. Trimming pared 1 base from V and 6 bases from J, leaving 7 bases between. Germline CDR1 and CDR2: SGHDN and FVKESK. The CDR3 loop is CASSQAIGEQYF. The CDR3 DNA follows: TGTGCCAGCAGCCAAGCGATCGGCGAGCAGTACTTC.

At least ten counts were recorded for this clonotype. The gene calls are TRBV4-3 and TRBJ1-6; tentative D call: TRBD1 (5 bases). This CDR3 region has 20 residues. The V and J ends lost 2 bases and 0 bases respectively, with 20 bases between them. CDR1 and CDR2 from the germline V gene are LGHNA and YSLEER. This CDR3 reads CASSQRPQGEGSSYNSPLHF. The CDR3 DNA reads as TGCGCCAGCAGCCAACGCCCCCAGGGAGAGGGGAGCTCCTATAATTCACCCCTCCACTTT.

The table lists this clonotype with many counts. This chain links TRBV12-3 or TRBV12-4 with TRBJ1-2, with 7 bases aligning to TRBD1. This CDR3 has 15 amino acids. The V segment lost 5 bases and the J segment 6 bases; nucleotides outside the gene matches: 12. The CDR3 DNA sequence: TGTGCCAGCAGTGCTCCGGGACAGCTAAGAGATGGCTACACCTTC. Protein sequence: CASSAPGQLRDGYTF.

This clonotype came up many times. The rearrangement links TRBV9 to TRBJ1-5; D remains unclear. Trimming shortened V by 0 bases and J by 3 bases, and 16 bases separated the two germline ends. The length of the CDR3 is 17 residues. In germline, CDR1 is SGDLS, CDR2 YYNGEE. CDR3 in DNA: TGTGCCAGCAGCGTAGCCGGGGAAATTGGTAACAATCAGCCCCAGCATTTT. Translating gives CASSVAGEIGNNQPQHF.

This clonotype was observed a single time. The rearrangement joins TRBV6-1 to TRBJ1-5; TRBD1 matches 8 bases. CDR3 length: 15 amino acids. V lost 3 bases, J lost 12 bases, and 13 bases stayed unmatched. Per germline, CDR1 MNHNS and CDR2 SASEGT. Written as DNA, the CDR3 is TGTGCCAGCAGTGAGATGGGGACAGGCCTAGGTCTCCAGCATTTT. This gives the protein CASSEMGTGLGLQHF.

This clonotype was recorded many times. The rearrangement uses TRBV7-2 and TRBJ2-7, with 9 bases lining up with TRBD2. The germline gives CDR1 SGHTA, CDR2 FQGNSA. The CDR3 sequence is 15 residues long. With V trimmed by 6 bases and J by 4 bases, 10 bases remained unmatched. CDR3 sequence (DNA): TGTGCCAGCAGTTTCGGGCTAGCGGGACTGTACGAGCAGTACTTC. It is translated as CASSFGLAGLYEQYF.

With respect to this clonotype: A junction boundary mismatches the germline segment, possibly from a read error. CDR3 coding DNA: TGTTCCAGCAGGAGGGCTGGGGCCAACGTCCTGACTTTC. It encodes CSSRRAGANVLTF. The J gene is TRBJ2-6, the V gene TRBV9, with D possibly being TRBD2 (6 bases). This CDR3 spans 13 amino acids. CDR1 and CDR2 (germline): SGDLS, YYNGEE.

This clonotype occurred once. CDR3 DNA: TGTGCCACCAGAGGACAGGGAGGGGGTCAGCCCCAGCATTTT. Translating it yields CATRGQGGGQPQHF. The chain is built from TRBV15 and TRBJ1-5, with TRBD1 identical over 8 bases. V lost 6 bases and J lost 6; bases outside the gene matches: 7. In germline, CDR1 is LNHNV, CDR2 YYDKDF (reference sequence). CDR3 length: 14 amino acids.

This clonotype was seen more than once but under ten times. The V and J genes are TRBV4-1 and TRBJ2-7; no clear D gene. V was pared by 0 bases and J by 3 bases, with 12 bases between. Per germline, CDR1 MGHRA and CDR2 YSYEKL. The length of the CDR3 is 15 residues. The CDR3 sequence is CASSQDPSPGYEQYF. The CDR3 DNA reads as TGCGCCAGCAGCCAAGACCCCTCCCCGGGCTACGAGCAGTACTTC.

There are many counts of this clonotype. The chain couples TRBV11-2 to TRBJ2-7, with D tentatively TRBD2 (5 bases). V lost 4 bases and J 2 bases, leaving 15 bases between the germline ends. This CDR3 is 15 amino acids long. Germline CDR1 reads SGHAT; CDR2 reads FQNNGV. The CDR3 nucleotides read TGTGCCAGCAGCTCGCGGAACAGCGGTCCCTACGAGCAGTACTTC. Translated: CASSSRNSGPYEQYF.

This clonotype was observed at least ten times. The chain carries TRBV5-1 and TRBJ1-5; perhaps TRBD1 as D (5 bases). Germline assignment: CDR1 SGHRS and CDR2 YFSETQ. V was pared by 6 bases and J by 6 bases, with 16 bases between. The CDR3 totals 14 residues. The CDR3 loop reads CASIVRGVAQPQHF. CDR3 coding DNA: TGCGCCAGCATCGTTCGAGGGGTCGCTCAGCCCCAGCATTTT.

This clonotype showed up many times. This chain connects TRBV12-3 or TRBV12-4 to TRBJ2-7, with D unresolved. The CDR3 sequence is 13 residues long. Trimming removed 7 bases from V and 6 bases from J, with 16 bases in between. This chain's CDR3 is CASTSRVGVEQYF. As DNA, the CDR3 is TGTGCCAGCACAAGTAGAGTTGGAGTCGAGCAGTACTTC.

V usage is TRBV19 and J usage is TRBJ1-2; D gene unclear. The V gene lost 0 bases and the J gene lost 3 bases, with 8 bases spanning the gap. Per the germline V gene, CDR1 is LNHDA and CDR2 is SQIVND (reference sequence). The CDR3 runs 14 residues. The CDR3 bases are TGTGCCAGTAGTATAGACCCGGGTTACTATGGCTACACCTTC. Its translation: CASSIDPGYYGYTF.

In this sample, this clonotype turned up once. This sequence joins TRBV11-1 and TRBJ1-2; D is uncertain. Trimming removed 5 bases at V and 4 bases at J, with 20 bases between. CDR1 is SGHAT and CDR2 is FQDESV in the germline V gene (reference sequence). The CDR3 extends over 16 amino acids. DNA for the CDR3: TGTGCCAGCAGCAGCCCAGAACAGTCAGCAGGCTATGGCTACACCTTC. This encodes CASSSPEQSAGYGYTF.

There are many counts of this clonotype. This chain uses TRBV9 with TRBJ1-1; the D is unclear. V was shortened by 0 bases and J by 6 bases, with 12 bases between the two germline ends. The CDR3 is made up of 14 amino acids. Germline assignment: CDR1 SGDLS and CDR2 YYNGEE. The CDR3 protein is CASSVEPLLAEAFF. The CDR3 nucleotides read TGTGCCAGCAGCGTAGAACCCCTCCTGGCTGAAGCTTTCTTT.

This clonotype has at least ten counts. The rearrangement uses TRBV7-9 and TRBJ2-7; 10 nucleotides agree with TRBD1. Germline V gene sequence: CDR1 SEHNR, CDR2 FQNEAQ (reference sequence). V was clipped by 6 bases and J by 7 bases; unmatched bases: 9. This CDR3 contains 14 residues. The CDR3 here is CASRRPGQGREQYF. The CDR3 DNA sequence: TGTGCCAGCAGACGTCCGGGACAGGGGAGGGAGCAGTACTTC. Using reference TRBV7-9 and TRBJ2-7 for the parts outside the CDR3, the full variable domain is DTGVSQNPRHKITKRGQNVTFRCDPISEHNRLYWYRQTLGQGPEFLTYFQNEAQLEKSRLLSDRFSAERPKGSFSTLEIQRTEQGDSAMYLCASRRPGQGREQYFGPGTRLTVT.

In its sample, this clonotype was seen many times. The CDR3 protein is CASGLGPEQYF. CDR3 nucleotides: TGTGCTAGTGGTTTGGGGCCCGAGCAGTACTTC. The V call is TRBV12-5, the J call TRBJ2-7, with D hard to call. The CDR3 totals 11 residues. Germline CDR1 and CDR2: LGHNT and FRNRAP. V lost 1 base to trimming and J lost 6 bases, with 4 bases between them.